Included here is one T cell receptor beta chain sequence, with context. This clonotype occurred many times. The antigen this receptor binds is unknown. It has no much larger one-base neighbor in the sample; base qualities were not kept. From cysteine to phenylalanine, the CDR3 is 13 amino acids long. The retained sequence is limited to the CDR3, 39 bases, with the frame set at the first base. V has 5 bases trimmed and J has 4 bases trimmed; junction bases matching no gene number 7. The germline V gene provides CDR1 SQVTM and CDR2 ANQGSEA. The library was made by RACE. The instrument was a NextSeq 500. Library preparation attached unique molecular identifiers to individual cDNA molecules for quantitative, reproducible TCR counting. Each blood RNA sample was used to sequence both TCR alpha and TCR beta chains. The source study handled its data this way. The median number of TCRs per sample was around 96,000, ranging from roughly 20,000 to 700,000. V, J and CDR3 annotation of the TCR reads was performed with the Decombinator software suite. To make PS versus PT1 abundance plots, every sample was subsampled to the same number of TCRs (28,000). TCRs were defined as expanded if absent before sensitization and observed at least eight times at the 2-week time point. Using fastp trimming at Q25 and MiXCR clonotype assembly, TCRdb reanalyzed the public sequencing data and kept in-frame beta chains. Each CDR3 protein appears once, grouped with its most common genes and DNA. The V and J calls and clone size are TCRdb's, not the authors'. This sample is represented by 240,000 or so distinct CDR3 sequences; 7% to 10% of them were singletons. The leading ten clones occupy over 2% of the sample.

This sample was included in a study of human T cells and chemical hapten exposure (dated by TCRdb to 2020 to 2023). With respect to the entire study: For sensitization, 2% DPC in acetone was applied to a 2 cm by 2 cm area of upper inner arm skin. Throughout the study period of 20 to 30 weeks, patients also received therapeutic DPC doses to the scalp every week. Most of the patients in the cohort were female, and the cohort covered alopecia areata with under or over 50% scalp involvement, alopecia totalis and alopecia universalis. Libraries were pooled for sequencing, and per-sample TCR yields varied mainly because of small differences in library volumes within the pool. In alopecia patients, the study followed how the peripheral blood TCR repertoire changed in vivo over primary and secondary sensitization to diphenylcyclopropenone (DPC), a hapten. For TCR sequencing, blood came from 25 to 30 alopecia patients at anywhere from one to four time points (pre-sensitization, 2, 6 and 24 weeks). Patch testing was performed on the upper back with Finn chambers containing 0.01% DPC, and the patch tests were scored after 6 days according to International Contact Dermatitis Research Group standards. Blood samples were taken from patients before sensitization (week 0) and then at 2, 6 and about 24 weeks after DPC sensitization.

The full study reports these points: Significantly more large CDR3 similarity clusters were formed by expanded TCRs than by pre-sensitization or healthy control sets, consistent with antigen-driven responses. Alopecia, a presumed autoimmune disease, was present in all patients, so the immune response of the patients might differ from that of healthy individuals. The number of TCRs above 1 in 1000 frequency did not change with DPC sensitization; there was no evidence of global repertoire structure alterations. A positive correlation was found between the number of PT1 expanded TCRs and patch test score, with significance reached at thresholds 8, 16 and 32 but not 4. Repeated subsampling changed both the strength of the expansion versus patch-test correlation and the threshold at which the correlation became significant.

Read against the paper, the sample's time point label means: pre-sensitization, week 0. The meaning of the sample's treatment or condition label: therapeutic diphenylcyclopropenone sensitization with weekly scalp DPC. Blood at each patch-test visit was drawn before the patch test was applied. Patients were considered eligible if aged 18 to 70, diagnosed with alopecia and deemed suitable for DPC therapy, and patients were excluded if pregnant. Total RNA was extracted from unfractionated whole blood collected in Tempus Blood RNA tubes. The material sequenced was whole blood, taken in connection with sensitization to the hapten diphenylcyclopropenone (DPC). The source is a woman between 40 and 50 years old with alopecia areata. Some clones in this sample may be carry-over from other donors' samples. The chain is encoded by TRBV29-1 joined to TRBJ1-1, and TRBD1 aligns with 7 junction nucleotides. The sequenced DNA is TGCAGCGTTTCAAGGGGGCAGAGCACTGAAGCTTTCTTT. Its protein reads: CSVSRGQSTEAFF.